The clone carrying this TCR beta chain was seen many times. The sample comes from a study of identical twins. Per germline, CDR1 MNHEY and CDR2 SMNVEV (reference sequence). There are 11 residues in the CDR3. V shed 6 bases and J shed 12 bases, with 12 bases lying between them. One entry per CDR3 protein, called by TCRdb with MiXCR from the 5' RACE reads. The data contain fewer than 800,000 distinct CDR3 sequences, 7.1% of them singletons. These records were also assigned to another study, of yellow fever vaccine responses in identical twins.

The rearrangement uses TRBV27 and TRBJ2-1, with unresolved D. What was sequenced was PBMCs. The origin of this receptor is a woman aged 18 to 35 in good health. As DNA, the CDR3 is TGTGCCAGCAGCAAAGGACGTGCGCAGTTCTTC. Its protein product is CASSKGRAQFF.